Below are 32 T cell receptor beta chains sequenced from a single sample in a study of T cell responses to AZD1222 COVID-19 vaccine. Method: immunoSEQ multiplex PCR; TCRdb's copy keeps in-frame clones and lacks some. The data show about 130,000 clones, around nine tenths seen once. This specimen was peripheral blood, taken 28 days after the second AZD1222 dose. These receptors were collected from an adult who received the AZD1222 COVID-19 vaccine.

Only one count was recorded for this clone. The V gene is TRBV5-1, the J gene TRBJ1-5; D is undetermined. V was cut by 1 base and J by 3 bases, with 11 bases left in between. The germline gives CDR1 SGHRS, CDR2 YFSETQ. The CDR3 spans 15 residues. The chain's CDR3 is CASSLSNGNNQPQHF. The CDR3 DNA is TGCGCCAGCAGCTTGTCAAACGGGAACAATCAGCCCCAGCATTTT.

The chain joins TRBV6-2 or TRBV6-3 to TRBJ1-4; D uncertain. The CDR3 loop spans 11 amino acids. The V and J ends lost 0 bases and 12 bases respectively, with 5 bases between them. The germline V gene encodes CDR1 MNHEY and CDR2 SVGEGT. This chain's CDR3 is CASSYSVELFF. The CDR3 DNA is TGTGCCAGCAGTTACTCGGTGGAACTGTTTTTT.

This clone appeared a single time. The chain uses TRBV27 and TRBJ2-3, with D perhaps matching TRBD1 or TRBD2 (6 bases each). Germline V gene data show CDR1 as MNHEY and CDR2 as SMNVEV (reference sequence). Trimming pared 4 bases from V and 5 bases from J, leaving 10 bases between. This CDR3 is built from 13 residues. For the CDR3, the DNA is TGTGCCAGCAGTTCTGAGGGGGGAGATACGCAGTATTTT. Amino acids: CASSSEGGDTQYF.

This sequence joins TRBV10-3 and TRBJ2-5; the match to TRBD2 covers 8 bases. Germline V gives CDR1 ENHRY, CDR2 SYGVKD. The ends lost 11 bases at V and 3 bases at J; junction bases unmatched: 8. The CDR3 is made up of 13 amino acids. CDR3 nucleotide sequence: TGTGCCGCACGGGAGGGGGGCGAAGAGACCCAGTACTTC. Translated, it gives CAAREGGEETQYF.

The chain links TRBV11-3 to TRBJ2-2; D unclear. The CDR3 contains 14 residues. V lost 4 bases and J 5 bases, leaving 11 bases between the germline ends. Germline assignment: CDR1 SGHNT and CDR2 YENEEA. The CDR3 nucleotides are TGTGCCAGCAGCTCCAGGACCCGAACCGGGGAGCTGTTTTTT. Its translation is CASSSRTRTGELFF.

The V call is TRBV6-4, the J call TRBJ1-6; TRBD1 matches at 12 bases. The CDR3 has 15 residues. Germline lookup yields CDR1 MRHNA and CDR2 SNTAGT. The ends lost 5 bases at V and 7 bases at J; junction bases unmatched: 3. In DNA, the CDR3 is TGTGCCAGCAGTACCGGGACAGGGGGCAATTCACCCCTCCACTTT. It is translated as CASSTGTGGNSPLHF.

V is TRBV7-2 and J is TRBJ1-4; D is uncertain. V shed 1 base and J shed 0 bases, with 9 bases lying between them. The V gene's germline CDR1 is SGHTA and CDR2 FQGNSA. CDR3 length: 16 amino acids. Here the CDR3 reads CASSLVGGTTNEKLFF. CDR3 nucleotides: TGTGCCAGCAGCTTAGTAGGAGGGACAACTAATGAAAAACTGTTTTTT.

The chain has TRBV12-3 or TRBV12-4 and TRBJ1-2, with D possibly matching TRBD1 (5 bases). V lost 4 bases, J lost 8 bases, and 11 bases lay in between. The CDR3 covers 12 residues. CDR3 coding DNA: TGTGCCAGCAGTTCCTCGGGACCCGGCTACACCTTC. Translating gives CASSSSGPGYTF.

The chain has TRBV7-9 and TRBJ1-1; D unresolved. This CDR3 comprises 12 residues. Trimming removed 5 bases at V and 6 bases at J, with 10 bases between. Per germline, CDR1 SEHNR and CDR2 FQNEAQ (reference sequence). The CDR3 DNA is TGTGCCAGCAGCCCCCCCACGCCTGAAGCTTTCTTT. Protein product: CASSPPTPEAFF.

The V and J genes are TRBV15 and TRBJ1-1; D is unclear. V gave up 3 bases and J gave up 2 bases, with 16 bases separating them. Germline V lookup: CDR1 LNHNV, CDR2 YYDKDF (reference sequence). CDR3 size: 16 residues. For the CDR3, the DNA is TGTGCCACCAGCAGCCCCCTGCCAGGCCTAAACACTGAAGCTTTCTTT. This gives the protein CATSSPLPGLNTEAFF.

The table lists this clone with a count of one. This chain joins TRBV11-2 and TRBJ2-2; 7 bases line up with TRBD2. The ends lost 1 base at V and 4 bases at J; junction bases unmatched: 9. The CDR3 is made up of 17 amino acids. CDR1 and CDR2 (germline): SGHAT, FQNNGV. CDR3 residues: CASSLATEWGGTGELFF. The CDR3 DNA is TGTGCCAGCAGCTTAGCCACTGAGTGGGGGGGCACCGGGGAGCTGTTTTTT. Variable domain in full (rest from reference TRBV11-2 and TRBJ2-2): EAGVAQSPRYKIIEKRQSVAFWCNPISGHATLYWYQQILGQGPKLLIQFQNNGVVDDSQLPKDRFSAERLKGVDSTLKIQPAKLEDSAVYLCASSLATEWGGTGELFFGEGSRLTVL.

The rearrangement joins TRBV30 to TRBJ1-2; 10 bases map to TRBD1. The V and J ends lost 1 base and 5 bases, in that order; junction bases with no gene match: 4. The CDR3 sequence is 14 residues long. Looked up from germline, CDR1 is GTSNPN and CDR2 is SVGIG (reference sequence). CDR3 nucleotide sequence: TGTGCCTGGAGTGGACCGGGACAGGGGTATGGCTACACCTTC. Residues: CAWSGPGQGYGYTF.

The chain combines TRBV10-3 with TRBJ2-7; D is unresolved. The CDR3 runs 12 residues. The V and J ends lost 4 bases and 4 bases respectively, with 8 bases between them. Germline values: CDR1 ENHRY, CDR2 SYGVKD. The CDR3 region is CAISGIEYEQYF. The CDR3 DNA reads TGTGCCATCAGTGGAATAGAGTACGAGCAGTACTTC.

This rearrangement joins TRBV4-1 to TRBJ1-1; D gene ambiguous. This CDR3 is 13 amino acids long. The V end lost 0 bases, the J end lost 5 bases, and 7 bases lay between the germline ends. Germline V gene lookup returns CDR1 MGHRA and CDR2 YSYEKL. As DNA, the CDR3 is TGCGCCAGCAGCCAAGATGGAGGGACTGAAGCTTTCTTT. Encoded protein: CASSQDGGTEAFF.

The V gene is TRBV6-2 or TRBV6-3, the J gene TRBJ1-1; D perhaps matches TRBD1 (5 bases). The V gene's germline CDR1 is MNHEY and CDR2 SVGEGT. The CDR3 consists of 16 residues. V was pared by 6 bases and J by 1 base, with 18 bases between. The CDR3, as DNA: TGTGCCAGCAGCTCTCCCCCAGGGAGGGGGAACACTGAAGCTTTCTTT. This gives the protein CASSSPPGRGNTEAFF.

The rearrangement uses TRBV19 and TRBJ1-2; D is unclear. Trimming left V 5 bases short and J 8 bases short, with 15 bases between. The germline CDR1 and CDR2 sequences are LNHDA and SQIVND (reference sequence). The CDR3 contains 13 residues. The DNA of the CDR3 is TGTGCCAGTAGTCCATTTTCGGACCGGGGCTACACCTTC. Its protein is CASSPFSDRGYTF.

The gene calls are TRBV5-5 and TRBJ2-5; 15 bases match TRBD2. The CDR3 covers 17 residues. CDR1 and CDR2 (germline): SGHKS, YYEKEE (reference sequence). V trimming: 1 base; J trimming: 2 bases; junction bases outside the gene matches: 3. This CDR3 reads CASSLTGTSGGQETQYF. The CDR3 DNA sequence: TGTGCCAGCAGCTTGACGGGGACTAGCGGGGGGCAAGAGACCCAGTACTTC. Based on the CDR3 plus reference TRBV5-5 and TRBJ2-5, the full variable domain is DAGVTQSPTHLIKTRGQQVTLRCSPISGHKSVSWYQQVLGQGPQFIFQYYEKEERGRGNFPDRFSARQFPNYSSELNVNALLLGDSALYLCASSLTGTSGGQETQYFGPGTRLLVL.

V gene TRBV27 combines with J gene TRBJ2-7; no clear D gene. Germline-derived CDR1 and CDR2 are MNHEY and SMNVEV (reference sequence). CDR3 size: 11 residues. V was pared by 3 bases and J by 0 bases, with 0 bases between. DNA for the CDR3: TGTGCCAGCAGTTTCTCCTACGAGCAGTACTTC. Translating it yields CASSFSYEQYF.

The chain has TRBV7-9 and TRBJ1-5; D is undetermined. The V gene lost 1 base and the J gene lost 9 bases, with 7 bases spanning the gap. The CDR3 covers 12 residues. CDR1 is SEHNR and CDR2 is FQNEAQ in the germline V gene (reference sequence). The CDR3 bases are TGTGCCAGCAGCTTAGGTTCGTTGCCCCAGCATTTT. Translating gives CASSLGSLPQHF.

CDR3: CASSLGDGQGPGNTIYF. As DNA, the CDR3 is TGTGCCAGCAGCTTAGGGGACGGCCAGGGGCCTGGAAACACCATATATTTT. The chain carries TRBV5-6 and TRBJ1-3; a possible D gene is TRBD1 (6 bases). The CDR3 loop spans 17 amino acids. V shed 2 bases and J shed 2 bases, with 17 bases lying between them. CDR1 and CDR2 (germline): SGHDT, YYEEEE.

This clone was seen a single time. V and J are TRBV4-3 and TRBJ1-1; TRBD1 matches at 7 bases. Trimming took 0 bases from V and 6 from J; bases not matched to a gene: 1. The CDR3 loop spans 13 amino acids. Germline V gene sequence: CDR1 LGHNA, CDR2 YSLEER. The CDR3, as DNA: TGCGCCAGCAGCCAAGAGACAGGGCCTGAAGCTTTCTTT. It yields the protein CASSQETGPEAFF.

This clone was detected only a few times. The chain combines TRBV9 with TRBJ2-7; tentatively, D is TRBD1 (5 bases). CDR1 is SGDLS and CDR2 is YYNGEE in the germline V gene. The CDR3 runs 14 residues. V dropped 3 bases and J dropped 7 bases, with 17 bases sitting between them. The CDR3 here is CASSGGHSFKEQYF. CDR3 sequence (DNA): TGTGCCAGCAGCGGTGGACATTCATTTAAGGAGCAGTACTTC.

This clone is a singleton in its sample. V is TRBV7-3 and J is TRBJ2-1, with 7 bases matching TRBD2. Germline V gene lookup returns CDR1 SGHTA and CDR2 FQGTGA. This CDR3 contains 17 residues. V dropped 4 bases and J dropped 7; count of bases not matched to a gene: 16. The CDR3 is CASSSRVGGREKNEQFF. The CDR3 DNA reads as TGTGCCAGCAGCTCCCGGGTCGGGGGGAGGGAAAAAAATGAGCAGTTCTTC. Using reference TRBV7-3 and TRBJ2-1 for the parts outside the CDR3, the full variable domain is GAGVSQTPSNKVTEKGKYVELRCDPISGHTALYWYRQSLGQGPEFLIYFQGTGAADDSGLPNDRFFAVRPEGSVSTLKIQRTERGDSAVYLCASSSRVGGREKNEQFFGPGTRLTVL.

This clone showed up just once. The rearrangement uses TRBV7-2 and TRBJ2-2; D remains ambiguous. Trimming pared 4 bases from V and 2 bases from J, leaving 11 bases between. The germline V gene encodes CDR1 SGHTA and CDR2 FQGNSA. The CDR3 runs 15 residues. CDR3 bases: TGTGCCAGCAGCTCTCGGACGGTCAACACCGGGGAGCTGTTTTTT. Its translation is CASSSRTVNTGELFF.

The V and J genes are TRBV19 and TRBJ1-6; 8 nucleotides align to TRBD1. After removal of 7 bases from V and 8 bases from J, the junction contained 4 bases not matched to a gene. The CDR3 runs to 13 residues. The germline CDR1 and CDR2 sequences are LNHDA and SQIVND (reference sequence). The DNA of the CDR3 is TGTGCCAGTACCGACAGGGGCTATTCACCCCTCCACTTT. Translating gives CASTDRGYSPLHF.

This rearrangement joins TRBV28 to TRBJ1-1; D unclear. CDR3 length: 12 residues. V lost 6 bases and J lost 1, with 6 bases in between. From germline, CDR1 is MDHEN and CDR2 SYDVKM. The CDR3 loop reads CASSTPNTEAFF. CDR3 DNA sequence: TGTGCCAGCAGCACACCGAACACTGAAGCTTTCTTT.

The gene calls are TRBV6-5 and TRBJ1-2; no reliable D call. The CDR3 has 13 residues. Trimming removed 6 bases from V and 0 bases from J, with 8 bases in between. Germline CDR1 and CDR2: MNHEY and SVGAGI. The CDR3, as DNA: TGTGCCAGCAGCAGTTCGGCTAACTATGGCTACACCTTC. Its translation: CASSSSANYGYTF.

DNA of the CDR3: TGCGCCAGCAGCTTGGCCCAGCAGGGGGTAGATACGCAGTATTTT. Amino acids: CASSLAQQGVDTQYF. The genes are TRBV5-1 and TRBJ2-3; 7 nucleotides line up with TRBD1. CDR3 length: 15 residues. V was clipped by 0 bases and J by 5 bases; unmatched bases: 6. The germline CDR1 and CDR2 sequences are SGHRS and YFSETQ.

This rearrangement joins TRBV5-1 to TRBJ2-3, with TRBD2 as a possible D gene (5 bases). The CDR3 extends over 15 amino acids. Trimming shortened V by 1 base and J by 0 bases, and 9 bases separated the two germline ends. Germline CDR1 and CDR2: SGHRS and YFSETQ. The CDR3: CASSLYSGSTDTQYF. For the CDR3, the DNA is TGCGCCAGCAGCTTGTACTCGGGAAGCACAGATACGCAGTATTTT.

The chain links TRBV9 to TRBJ2-6, with a tentative D call TRBD1 (6 bases). The CDR3 length is 15 residues. The germline V and J ends were trimmed by 3 bases and 2 bases, with 9 bases remaining between them. Per germline, CDR1 SGDLS and CDR2 YYNGEE. This CDR3 is CASSASGAGANVLTF. The CDR3 DNA sequence: TGTGCCAGCAGCGCCTCAGGGGCTGGGGCCAACGTCCTGACTTTC.

This sequence joins TRBV7-6 and TRBJ1-6; 7 bases map to TRBD1. This CDR3 has 15 residues. Unmatched junction bases numbered 3, after V lost 1 base and J lost 6 bases. Germline V CDR1 and CDR2: SGHVS, FNYEAQ. Here the CDR3 reads CASSLGGGVNSPLHF. The CDR3, as DNA: TGTGCCAGCAGCTTAGGAGGGGGCGTTAATTCACCCCTCCACTTT.

The chain recombines TRBV4-3 with TRBJ2-7, with 10 bases matching TRBD1. With V trimmed by 4 bases and J by 4 bases, 7 bases remained unmatched. CDR3 length: 15 amino acids. Looked up from germline, CDR1 is LGHNA and CDR2 is YSLEER. The CDR3 bases are TGCGCCAGCAGCCTTTCGGGACAGGGGAGGTACGAGCAGTACTTC. Its protein product is CASSLSGQGRYEQYF.